This passage covers 21 T cell receptor beta chains from one sample sequenced in a study of cytomegalovirus exposure and HLA in healthy donors. Primers: 60 Vbeta forward and 13 Jbeta reverse. The method was immunoSEQ multiplex PCR; TCRdb's version includes in-frame clones alone and lacks a portion of them. The table shows 250,000 or so clones, with about 85% occurring only once. Sequenced sample: PBMCs. These receptors originate from a human donor in good health.

The chain is built from TRBV28 and TRBJ2-5; 10 bases are a match to TRBD1. J gave up 3 bases and V 2 bases, and 3 bases lay outside the gene matches. The V gene's germline CDR1 is MDHEN and CDR2 SYDVKM. The CDR3 totals 15 residues. The CDR3, as DNA: TGTGCCAGCAGTTTAAAGGGACAGGGGAAAGAGACCCAGTACTTC. Translating it yields CASSLKGQGKETQYF.

This rearrangement joins TRBV7-9 to TRBJ1-2; 7 positions agree with TRBD1. Per germline, CDR1 SEHNR and CDR2 FQNEAQ (reference sequence). J was trimmed by 8 bases and V by 3 bases; bases with no gene match: 12. The CDR3 runs to 15 residues. CDR3 sequence: CASSFIEGAIKGYTF. The CDR3 DNA reads TGTGCCAGCAGCTTTATTGAGGGGGCTATTAAGGGCTACACCTTC.

This clone was picked up one time. The gene calls are TRBV6-5 and TRBJ2-3, with 8 bases lining up with TRBD2. With V trimmed by 4 bases and J by 4 bases, 7 bases remained unmatched. Germline CDR1 and CDR2: MNHEY and SVGAGI. The CDR3 totals 15 residues. CDR3 sequence: CASSSKREWPDTQYF. For the CDR3, the DNA is TGTGCCAGCAGTTCTAAGCGGGAGTGGCCAGATACGCAGTATTTT.

This sequence joins TRBV27 and TRBJ1-2, with D possibly being TRBD1 (5 bases). Germline-derived CDR1 and CDR2 are MNHEY and SMNVEV (reference sequence). V was cut by 5 bases and J by 4 bases, with 11 bases left in between. The CDR3 is made up of 13 amino acids. In DNA form, the CDR3 reads TGTGCCAGCAGTCAACGCGGGGCCTATGGCTACACCTTC. It encodes CASSQRGAYGYTF.

This clone has only a few counts. The V call is TRBV30, the J call TRBJ2-1, with a tentative D call TRBD1 (5 bases). The CDR3 has 12 residues. Germline values: CDR1 GTSNPN, CDR2 SVGIG (reference sequence). V was cut by 0 bases and J by 7 bases, with 7 bases left in between. CDR3: CAWSVRENEQFF. The CDR3, as DNA: TGTGCCTGGAGTGTCAGGGAAAATGAGCAGTTCTTC.

V and J are TRBV19 and TRBJ1-3, with 8 positions matching TRBD1. With V trimmed by 6 bases and J by 6 bases, 7 bases remained unmatched. Germline V gene lookup returns CDR1 LNHDA and CDR2 SQIVND (reference sequence). The CDR3 runs 14 residues. CDR3 region: CASRRTGRENTIYF. As DNA, the CDR3 is TGTGCCAGTAGGCGGACAGGGAGGGAAAACACCATATATTTT.

The chain combines TRBV10-3 with TRBJ2-2, with TRBD2 identical over 9 bases. This CDR3 region has 14 residues. The ends lost 8 bases at V and 5 bases at J; junction bases unmatched: 6. Germline V gene data show CDR1 as ENHRY and CDR2 as SYGVKD. The CDR3 here is CAIEGLAGTGELFF. Written as DNA, the CDR3 is TGTGCCATCGAAGGCCTAGCGGGGACCGGGGAGCTGTTTTTT.

V gene TRBV6-5 combines with J gene TRBJ1-2; D is unresolved. Trimming removed 8 bases at V and 7 bases at J, with 8 bases between. The CDR3 contains 10 residues. Per germline, CDR1 MNHEY and CDR2 SVGAGI. The CDR3 DNA follows: TGTGCCAGCGGGTCGGGTGGCTACACCTTC. It translates to CASGSGGYTF.

The CDR3 spells CASTSLYEQYF. The CDR3 nucleotides read TGTGCCAGCACCTCACTCTACGAGCAGTACTTC. V and J are TRBV28 and TRBJ2-7, with D uncertain. The CDR3 spans 11 residues. Per the germline V gene, CDR1 is MDHEN and CDR2 is SYDVKM. V was shortened by 7 bases and J by 3 bases, with 7 bases between the two germline ends. Full variable domain (missing parts from reference TRBV28 and TRBJ2-7): DVKVTQSSRYLVKRTGEKVFLECVQDMDHENMFWYRQDPGLGLRLIYFSYDVKMKEKGDIPEGYSVSREKKERFSLILESASTNQTSMYLCASTSLYEQYFGPGTRLTVT.

J is TRBJ2-3 and V is TRBV18, with 9 bases lining up with TRBD1. Germline CDR1 and CDR2: KGHSH and LQKENI. This CDR3 comprises 20 residues. The V and J ends lost 3 bases and 2 bases, in that order; junction bases with no gene match: 18. The CDR3 is CASSPFGTGNNFGATDTQYF. The CDR3 DNA reads as TGTGCCAGCTCACCCTTCGGGACAGGGAACAATTTCGGCGCCACAGATACGCAGTATTTT.

The chain joins TRBV7-3 to TRBJ2-7; tentative D call: TRBD1 (6 bases). CDR3 length equals 14 residues. The germline V gene encodes CDR1 SGHTA and CDR2 FQGTGA. Trimming removed 3 bases from V and 5 bases from J, with 14 bases in between. The DNA for the CDR3 is TGTGCCAGCAGCTTGGATGGGGGCTTGAACGAGCAGTACTTC. Amino acids: CASSLDGGLNEQYF. Filled out from reference TRBV7-3 and TRBJ2-7, the complete variable domain reads GAGVSQTPSNKVTEKGKYVELRCDPISGHTALYWYRQSLGQGPEFLIYFQGTGAADDSGLPNDRFFAVRPEGSVSTLKIQRTERGDSAVYLCASSLDGGLNEQYFGPGTRLTVT.

This clone was seen a single time. The chain joins TRBV6-5 to TRBJ2-1; TRBD2 aligns across 10 bases. Germline lookup yields CDR1 MNHEY and CDR2 SVGAGI. The CDR3 has 15 residues. With V trimmed by 2 bases and J by 5 bases, 3 bases remained unmatched. CDR3 nucleotides: TGTGCCAGCAGTTACAGGGGACTAGCGAACAATGAGCAGTTCTTC. Encoded protein: CASSYRGLANNEQFF.

The V gene is TRBV19, the J gene TRBJ2-1, with 10 bases aligning to TRBD1. The CDR3 contains 16 residues. Per the germline V gene, CDR1 is LNHDA and CDR2 is SQIVND (reference sequence). The trim removed 1 base at V and 5 bases at J, leaving 5 bases unmatched. CDR3 loop: CASSIAGTGVDNEQFF. The CDR3 coding sequence is TGTGCCAGTAGTATAGCTGGGACAGGGGTCGACAATGAGCAGTTCTTC.

The V gene is TRBV5-1, the J gene TRBJ1-2, with D perhaps matching TRBD1 (5 bases). This CDR3 has 13 amino acids. Germline lookup yields CDR1 SGHRS and CDR2 YFSETQ. V dropped 0 bases and J dropped 7 bases, with 10 bases sitting between them. This chain's CDR3 is CASSLAGVGGYTF. CDR3 nucleotide sequence: TGCGCCAGCAGCTTGGCGGGGGTCGGTGGCTACACCTTC. Full variable domain (remainder filled in from reference TRBV5-1 and TRBJ1-2): KAGVTQTPRYLIKTRGQQVTLSCSPISGHRSVSWYQQTPGQGLQFLFEYFSETQRNKGNFPGRFSGRQFSNSRSEMNVSTLELGDSALYLCASSLAGVGGYTFGSGTRLTVV.

This clone was seen just once. The gene calls are TRBV19 and TRBJ2-1; 14 positions agree with TRBD2. Germline V gene data show CDR1 as LNHDA and CDR2 as SQIVND (reference sequence). V was clipped by 3 bases and J by 6 bases; unmatched bases: 13. This CDR3 comprises 19 residues. This chain's CDR3 is CASSIKLLGLAGVVNEQFF. In DNA, the CDR3 is TGTGCCAGTAGTATTAAACTTCTGGGACTAGCGGGAGTTGTCAATGAGCAGTTCTTC.

This chain connects TRBV5-1 to TRBJ2-5, with 10 positions matching TRBD2. The CDR3 sequence is 15 residues long. The germline V gene has CDR1 SGHRS and CDR2 YFSETQ. J lost 2 bases, V lost 1 base, and 2 bases had no gene match. CDR3 DNA: TGCGCCAGCAGCTTGACTAGCGGGATGCAAGAGACCCAGTACTTC. Encoded protein: CASSLTSGMQETQYF.

This rearrangement joins TRBV11-2 to TRBJ2-7; TRBD1 matches at 12 bases. The germline V gene encodes CDR1 SGHAT and CDR2 FQNNGV. Trimming took 4 bases from V and 6 from J; bases not matched to a gene: 10. The CDR3 contains 16 residues. CDR3: CASSSYRDRGLFEQYF. In nucleotides, the CDR3 is TGTGCCAGCAGCTCCTACCGGGACAGGGGGCTCTTCGAGCAGTACTTC.

CDR3 DNA: TGCGCCAGCAGCTTAGCCGACAAACTGAACACTGAAGCTTTCTTT. Translation: CASSLADKLNTEAFF. This rearrangement joins TRBV5-1 to TRBJ1-1, with D uncertain. Germline V gives CDR1 SGHRS, CDR2 YFSETQ. V dropped 2 bases and J dropped 0 bases, with 11 bases sitting between them. This CDR3 is 15 amino acids long.

The chain joins TRBV7-2 to TRBJ2-7; TRBD2 matches at 8 bases. Germline CDR1 and CDR2: SGHTA and FQGNSA. The V and J ends lost 5 bases and 0 bases, in that order; junction bases with no gene match: 9. The CDR3 consists of 16 residues. CDR3 sequence (DNA): TGTGCCAGCAGCCTCCTATGGACTAGCCGCTCCTACGAGCAGTACTTC. Amino acid sequence: CASSLLWTSRSYEQYF.

This chain connects TRBV6-5 to TRBJ1-2, with TRBD1 matching 7 bases. CDR1 is MNHEY, CDR2 SVGAGI, per germline. The CDR3 extends over 15 amino acids. J was trimmed by 4 bases and V by 0 bases; bases with no gene match: 5. CDR3 in amino acids: CASSYSQGGTYGYTF. The CDR3 nucleotides read TGTGCCAGCAGTTACTCCCAGGGGGGCACCTATGGCTACACCTTC.

V and J are TRBV4-2 and TRBJ1-6; 8 bases match TRBD1. The CDR3 is made up of 15 amino acids. The V segment lost 2 bases and the J segment 5 bases; nucleotides outside the gene matches: 2. The germline V gene encodes CDR1 LGHNA and CDR2 YNFKEQ. The CDR3 DNA is TGTGCCAGCAGCCAACAGGGGGCGAATAATTCACCCCTCCACTTT. The encoded protein is CASSQQGANNSPLHF.